A single T cell receptor (beta chain) is shown here with its context. The target antigen is unknown. Between the trimmed V and J ends, which lost 7 bases and 4 bases, there was a span of 10 bases. The CDR3 loop spans 12 amino acids. Per the germline V gene, CDR1 is KGHSH and CDR2 is LQKENI. This specimen belongs to a study of cytomegalovirus exposure and HLA in healthy donors. This PCR relied on a set of 60 Vbeta primers and 13 Jbeta primers. Clones were read by immunoSEQ multiplex PCR, and TCRdb kept only the in-frame ones, dropping some. Of approximately 81,000 clones in the sample, 70% to 85% were seen once. Study conclusions and caveats: Reports described diagnosis of cytomegalovirus status by the classifier as highly specific and sensitive. Several of the most significant clusters appeared linked to common viral pathogens, based on a later analysis. An analysis that was carried out later associated about 17,000 TCR beta sequences with HLA alleles at 0.05 false discovery rate.

This TCR came from a woman aged 45 to 65 in good health and CMV-seronegative. Sequenced sample: PBMCs. This chain joins TRBV18 and TRBJ1-1; D is uncertain. CDR3 bases: TGTGCCAGCTTGGGGAGTGGCACTGAAGCTTTCTTT. Its protein product is CASLGSGTEAFF.